This T cell receptor (beta chain) was found in a study of CD8 T cells in Susac syndrome. Reverse transcription of roughly 0.5 to 1 ug RNA was performed with random hexamers. TCRdb used MiXCR to reprocess the immunoSEQ multiplex PCR reads, holding one entry per CDR3 protein. The table lists over 70,000 distinct CDR3 sequences, about 96% of them singletons, with roughly 0.68% in the top ten. V lost 5 bases and J 0 bases, leaving 11 bases between the germline ends. This CDR3 is built from 15 residues. CDR1 is SGHAT, CDR2 FQNNGV, per germline. The receptor was isolated from a human donor with Susac syndrome. This chain joins TRBV11-2 and TRBJ2-1, with D possibly being TRBD2 (6 bases). Sequences were obtained from CD8+ T cells from PBMCs. Here the CDR3 reads CASSADGSSYNEQFF. CDR3 coding DNA: TGTGCCAGCAGCGCCGACGGGAGCTCCTACAATGAGCAGTTCTTC.